The 21 T cell receptor beta chains in this list originate from one sample, sequenced in a study of cytomegalovirus exposure and HLA in healthy donors. The study ran its PCR with 60 Vbeta and 13 Jbeta primers. TCRdb's table, derived via immunoSEQ multiplex PCR, lists solely in-frame clones and lacks some. The sample holds approximately 76,000 clones, roughly 85% seen once. Source material: PBMCs. The source of these receptors is a man younger than 40 in good health and CMV-seronegative.

This chain connects TRBV6-4 to TRBJ2-5, with D possibly matching TRBD1 (6 bases). V was clipped by 5 bases and J by 2 bases, with 9 bases between them. The germline gives CDR1 MRHNA, CDR2 SNTAGT. The CDR3 is 13 amino acids. The CDR3 sequence is CASSRDTQETQYF. CDR3 coding DNA: TGTGCCAGCAGTCGGGACACACAAGAGACCCAGTACTTC.

The gene calls are TRBV4-3 and TRBJ1-6; D unresolved. Germline CDR1 and CDR2: LGHNA and YSLEER. Trimming left V 0 bases short and J 3 bases short, with 6 bases between. The CDR3 consists of 15 residues. In DNA, the CDR3 is TGCGCCAGCAGCCAAGAGTACAGCTATAATTCACCCCTCCACTTT. Translated: CASSQEYSYNSPLHF.

V is TRBV18 and J is TRBJ2-7, with TRBD1 matching over 9 bases. Germline values: CDR1 KGHSH, CDR2 LQKENI. The CDR3 has 15 amino acids. Unmatched junction bases numbered 4, after V lost 2 bases and J lost 2 bases. The CDR3 DNA is TGTGCCAGCTCACCAGGGACAGGGATCACCTACGAGCAGTACTTC. It is translated as CASSPGTGITYEQYF.

The chain recombines TRBV11-2 with TRBJ2-2; D is unclear. Trimming left V 4 bases short and J 1 base short, with 7 bases between. Per germline, CDR1 SGHAT and CDR2 FQNNGV. The CDR3 is 14 amino acids. The CDR3 protein is CASSSIRNTGELFF. CDR3 coding DNA: TGTGCCAGCAGCTCTATCCGGAACACCGGGGAGCTGTTTTTT.

The sample holds one count of this clone. This chain connects TRBV5-4 to TRBJ2-2; 9 nucleotides align to TRBD2. With 4 bases clipped from V and 7 bases from J, the junction kept 8 bases outside the gene matches. Germline CDR1 SGHNT, CDR2 YYREEE (reference sequence). This CDR3 contains 15 residues. The CDR3 loop is CASSPPGTSIGELFF. The CDR3 nucleotides read TGTGCCAGCAGCCCTCCGGGGACTAGCATCGGGGAGCTGTTTTTT. Full variable domain (remainder filled in from reference TRBV5-4 and TRBJ2-2): ETGVTQSPTHLIKTRGQQVTLRCSSQSGHNTVSWYQQALGQGPQFIFQYYREEENGRGNFPPRFSGLQFPNYSSELNVNALELDDSALYLCASSPPGTSIGELFFGEGSRLTVL.

The chain combines TRBV18 with TRBJ2-1; possibly TRBD2 for D (5 bases). V lost 3 bases, J lost 10 bases, and 7 bases lay in between. Germline V gene lookup returns CDR1 KGHSH and CDR2 LQKENI. This CDR3 has 11 residues. The CDR3: CASSPEREQFF. CDR3 nucleotides: TGTGCCAGCTCACCGGAGCGGGAGCAGTTCTTC.

The chain links TRBV6-5 to TRBJ1-1; D not certain. The germline gives CDR1 MNHEY, CDR2 SVGAGI. Trimming pared 4 bases from V and 2 bases from J, leaving 8 bases between. The CDR3 totals 13 residues. In DNA, the CDR3 is TGTGCCAGCAGTTTCAGATTCAACACTGAAGCTTTCTTT. Its translation: CASSFRFNTEAFF.

CDR3 protein: CASSLSDSSYNEQFF. As DNA, the CDR3 is TGCGCCAGCAGTCTCTCGGACTCATCCTACAATGAGCAGTTCTTC. The chain has TRBV10-1 and TRBJ2-1, with D possibly being TRBD2 (5 bases). The germline V gene encodes CDR1 WNHNN and CDR2 SYGVQD (reference sequence). The CDR3 is made up of 15 amino acids. The germline V and J ends were trimmed by 5 bases and 1 base, with 12 bases remaining between them.

Judged by abundance, this clone is medium-sized. J is TRBJ2-3 and V is TRBV6-5; no firm D call. The length of the CDR3 is 15 residues. V lost 0 bases, J lost 0 bases, and 7 bases lay in between. Germline loops: CDR1 MNHEY, CDR2 SVGAGI. In DNA form, the CDR3 reads TGTGCCAGCAGTTACTCGAGCAGGAGCACAGATACGCAGTATTTT. It codes for CASSYSSRSTDTQYF.

The chain couples TRBV29-1 to TRBJ2-7; TRBD1 agrees at 9 bases. V lost 7 bases, J lost 3 bases, and 10 bases stayed unmatched. This CDR3 comprises 14 residues. CDR1 is SQVTM, CDR2 ANQGSEA, per germline. CDR3 sequence (DNA): TGCAGCGAGGCGCGGGACAGGGCCCTCTACGAGCAGTACTTC. Its translation is CSEARDRALYEQYF.

This clone appeared a few times. Written as DNA, the CDR3 is TGTGCCAGCAGCGAGGACAGGGCGAGGACCGGGGAGCTGTTTTTT. Amino acid sequence: CASSEDRARTGELFF. J is TRBJ2-2 and V is TRBV2; 8 bases are shared with TRBD1. Germline CDR1 SNHLY, CDR2 FYNNEI. The trim removed 6 bases at V and 5 bases at J, leaving 8 bases unmatched. CDR3 length: 15 residues.

The chain carries TRBV5-1 and TRBJ2-3; 7 bases line up with TRBD2. Trimming cost V 5 bases and J 2 bases; bases outside gene matches: 8. This CDR3 contains 15 residues. Germline values: CDR1 SGHRS, CDR2 YFSETQ. CDR3 amino acids: CASSFSGDDTDTQYF. In nucleotides, the CDR3 is TGCGCCAGCAGTTTCAGCGGGGATGACACAGATACGCAGTATTTT.

The V call is TRBV27, the J call TRBJ2-7; TRBD1 agrees at 8 bases. The CDR3 extends over 13 amino acids. The germline V gene has CDR1 MNHEY and CDR2 SMNVEV (reference sequence). Trimming cost V 8 bases and J 0 bases; bases outside gene matches: 3. As DNA, the CDR3 is TGTGCCAGCCGGGACAGGAGCTCCTACGAGCAGTACTTC. Amino acids: CASRDRSSYEQYF.

The genes are TRBV27 and TRBJ1-1; 10 nucleotides agree with TRBD1. This CDR3 has 16 amino acids. Trimming cost V 5 bases and J 7 bases; bases outside gene matches: 13. CDR1 and CDR2 (germline): MNHEY, SMNVEV (reference sequence). The CDR3 DNA reads as TGTGCCAGCAGTAGAGGGACAGGGGTCGCGGTCAGTGAAGCTTTCTTT. Its translation: CASSRGTGVAVSEAFF.

This rearrangement joins TRBV10-1 to TRBJ1-5; 7 bases align to TRBD1. V trimming: 6 bases; J trimming: 5 bases; junction bases outside the gene matches: 4. Germline CDR1 and CDR2: WNHNN and SYGVQD (reference sequence). This CDR3 has 13 amino acids. The CDR3 sequence is CASRETGYQPQHF. CDR3 DNA sequence: TGCGCCAGCAGAGAGACAGGGTATCAGCCCCAGCATTTT.

The rearrangement links TRBV4-2 to TRBJ1-3; D uncertain. Between the trimmed V and J ends, which lost 0 bases and 4 bases, there was a span of 4 bases. The germline CDR1 and CDR2 sequences are LGHNA and YNFKEQ. This CDR3 region has 13 residues. This CDR3 is CASSQDLGNTIYF. CDR3 nucleotides: TGTGCCAGCAGCCAAGATCTCGGAAACACCATATATTTT.

The genes are TRBV7-9 and TRBJ1-2; no clear D. V was pared by 7 bases and J by 8 bases, with 17 bases between. The germline V gene has CDR1 SEHNR and CDR2 FQNEAQ (reference sequence). The CDR3 is 13 amino acids. DNA of the CDR3: TGTGCCAGCACTTTAGATATCCCCAGGGGCTACACCTTC. This codes for CASTLDIPRGYTF.

This sequence joins TRBV7-8 and TRBJ1-1; the match to TRBD1 covers 10 bases. The V segment lost 2 bases and the J segment 8 bases; nucleotides outside the gene matches: 5. Looked up from germline, CDR1 is SGHVS and CDR2 is FQNEAQ. The CDR3 contains 14 residues. The CDR3 DNA sequence: TGTGCCAGCAGCTTAAATATGGGACAGGGGGAAGCTTTCTTT. Translating gives CASSLNMGQGEAFF.

This clone appeared a single time. The chain couples TRBV4-1 to TRBJ1-3; tentatively, D is TRBD1 (5 bases). V was trimmed by 3 bases and J by 0 bases, leaving 21 bases between them. CDR1 and CDR2 (germline): MGHRA, YSYEKL. CDR3 length: 19 amino acids. The chain's CDR3 is CASSHPSRTGQSSGNTIYF. DNA for the CDR3: TGCGCCAGCAGCCATCCCTCCCGGACCGGACAATCCTCTGGAAACACCATATATTTT.

This clone was counted a single time. V usage is TRBV15 and J usage is TRBJ2-7; D may be TRBD1 (6 bases). The germline CDR1 and CDR2 sequences are LNHNV and YYDKDF (reference sequence). V gave up 0 bases and J gave up 3 bases, with 18 bases separating them. The CDR3 extends over 17 amino acids. The CDR3 region is CATSRDIGSAGVYEQYF. CDR3 bases: TGTGCCACCAGCAGAGATATCGGATCGGCAGGGGTCTACGAGCAGTACTTC.

J is TRBJ1-2 and V is TRBV13; tentatively, D is TRBD1 (5 bases). Germline loops: CDR1 PRHDT, CDR2 FYEKMQ (reference sequence). The CDR3 has 14 amino acids. Trimming took off 5 bases at V and 2 bases at J, with 12 bases between the two ends. The CDR3 is CASSIGTGNYGYTF. DNA for the CDR3: TGTGCCAGCAGCATCGGGACTGGAAACTATGGCTACACCTTC.